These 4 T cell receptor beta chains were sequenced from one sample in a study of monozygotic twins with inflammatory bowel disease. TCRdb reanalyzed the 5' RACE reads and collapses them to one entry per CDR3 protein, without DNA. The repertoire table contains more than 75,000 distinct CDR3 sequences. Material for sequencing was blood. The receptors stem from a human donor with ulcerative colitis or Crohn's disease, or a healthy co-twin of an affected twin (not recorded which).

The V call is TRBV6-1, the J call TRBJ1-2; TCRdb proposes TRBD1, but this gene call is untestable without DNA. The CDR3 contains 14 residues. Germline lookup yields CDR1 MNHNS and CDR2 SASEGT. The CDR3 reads CASKRAEPLYGYTF.

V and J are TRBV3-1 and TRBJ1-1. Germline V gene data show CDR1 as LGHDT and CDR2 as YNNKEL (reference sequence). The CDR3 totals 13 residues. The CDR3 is CASSESSRTEAFF.

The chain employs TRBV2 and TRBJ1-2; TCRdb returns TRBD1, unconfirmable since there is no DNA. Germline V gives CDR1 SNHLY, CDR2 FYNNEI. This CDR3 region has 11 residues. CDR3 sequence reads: CASKARGGYTF.

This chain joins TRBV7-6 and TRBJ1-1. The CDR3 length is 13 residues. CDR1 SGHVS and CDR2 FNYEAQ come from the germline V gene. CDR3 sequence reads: CASSLYQKGEAFF.